Below, one TCR beta chain is given with its context. This entry is derived from a study of Graves' ophthalmopathy and Graves' hyperthyroidism. Trimming pared 6 bases from V and 2 bases from J, leaving 8 bases between. Germline loops: CDR1 MGHDK, CDR2 SYGVNS. The CDR3 covers 13 residues. CDR3 regions of TCR beta were amplified from RNA transcripts. First-round RT-PCR relied on HTBI primers, and a second-round multiplex PCR came next. From the multiplex PCR reads, TCRdb called clonotypes with MiXCR, one entry per CDR3 protein. The data show approximately 640,000 distinct CDR3 sequences, with about two fifths seen just once and around 3% held by the top ten.

This chain links TRBV25-1 with TRBJ1-5, with unresolved D. Sequencing was done on a sample of peripheral blood. This TCR derives from an adult man with Graves' ophthalmopathy. CDR3 protein: CASSQAGNQPQHF. In DNA, the CDR3 is TGTGCCAGCAGCCAGGCAGGCAATCAGCCCCAGCATTTT.